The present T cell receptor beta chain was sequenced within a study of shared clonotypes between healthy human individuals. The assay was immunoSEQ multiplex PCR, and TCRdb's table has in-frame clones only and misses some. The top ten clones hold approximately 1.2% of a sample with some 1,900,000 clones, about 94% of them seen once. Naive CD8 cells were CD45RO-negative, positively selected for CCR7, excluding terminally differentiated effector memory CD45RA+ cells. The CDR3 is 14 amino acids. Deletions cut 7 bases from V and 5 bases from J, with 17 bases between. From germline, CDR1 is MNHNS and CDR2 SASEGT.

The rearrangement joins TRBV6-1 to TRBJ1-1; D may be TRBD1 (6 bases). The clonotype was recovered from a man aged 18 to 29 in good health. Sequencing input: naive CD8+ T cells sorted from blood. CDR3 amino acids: CASTPQGSGTEAFF. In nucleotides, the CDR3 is TGTGCCAGCACCCCCCAGGGGTCAGGAACTGAAGCTTTCTTT.